This T cell receptor (beta chain) was retrieved from a study of patients and donors after allogeneic stem cell transplantation. MiXCR was run by TCRdb on the RT-PCR reads, yielding one entry per CDR3 protein. The sample lists under 170,000 distinct CDR3 sequences, approximately 40% occurring once. The V gene lost 0 bases and the J gene lost 7 bases, with 6 bases spanning the gap. This CDR3 spans 12 amino acids. CDR1 and CDR2 from the germline V gene are MNHEY and SVGAGI. The sequence was collected from a human donor who was either an allogeneic HSCT recipient or a stem cell or donor lymphocyte infusion donor (not recorded which). It is not recorded whose cells these are; they may come from a transplant donor. The gene calls are TRBV6-5 and TRBJ2-5; D gene uncertain. The source material was blood, either unsorted or a sorted T cell fraction (not recorded which). The CDR3 loop is CASSYSSGTQYF. The CDR3, as DNA: TGTGCCAGCAGTTACTCGAGTGGGACCCAGTACTTC.